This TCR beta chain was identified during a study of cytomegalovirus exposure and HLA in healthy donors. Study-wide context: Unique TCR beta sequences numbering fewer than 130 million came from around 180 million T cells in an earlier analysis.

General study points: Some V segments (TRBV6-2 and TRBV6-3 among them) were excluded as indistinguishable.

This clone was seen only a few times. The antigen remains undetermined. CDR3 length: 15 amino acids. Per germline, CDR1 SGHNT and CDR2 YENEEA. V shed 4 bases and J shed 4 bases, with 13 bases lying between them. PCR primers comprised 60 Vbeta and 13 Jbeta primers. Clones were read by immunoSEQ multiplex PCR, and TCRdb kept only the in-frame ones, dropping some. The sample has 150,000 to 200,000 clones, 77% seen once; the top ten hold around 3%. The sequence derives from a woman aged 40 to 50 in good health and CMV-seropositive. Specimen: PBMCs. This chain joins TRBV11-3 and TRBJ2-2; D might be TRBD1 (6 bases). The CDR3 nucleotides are TGTGCCAGCAGCTCCTCGTGGGGGCTCACCGGGGAGCTGTTTTTT. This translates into CASSSSWGLTGELFF.